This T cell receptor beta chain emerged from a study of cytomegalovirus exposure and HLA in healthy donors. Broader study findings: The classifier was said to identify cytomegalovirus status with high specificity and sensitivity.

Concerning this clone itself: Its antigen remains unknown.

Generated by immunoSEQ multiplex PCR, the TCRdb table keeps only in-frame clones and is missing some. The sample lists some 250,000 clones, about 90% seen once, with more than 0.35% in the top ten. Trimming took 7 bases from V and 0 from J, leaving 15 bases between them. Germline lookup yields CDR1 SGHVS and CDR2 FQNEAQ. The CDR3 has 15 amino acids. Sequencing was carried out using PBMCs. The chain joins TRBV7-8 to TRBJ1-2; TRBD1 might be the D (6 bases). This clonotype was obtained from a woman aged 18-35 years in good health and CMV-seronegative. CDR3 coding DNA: TGTGCCAGCACCCAGAGGGGACAAGCTAACTATGGCTACACCTTC. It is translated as CASTQRGQANYGYTF.